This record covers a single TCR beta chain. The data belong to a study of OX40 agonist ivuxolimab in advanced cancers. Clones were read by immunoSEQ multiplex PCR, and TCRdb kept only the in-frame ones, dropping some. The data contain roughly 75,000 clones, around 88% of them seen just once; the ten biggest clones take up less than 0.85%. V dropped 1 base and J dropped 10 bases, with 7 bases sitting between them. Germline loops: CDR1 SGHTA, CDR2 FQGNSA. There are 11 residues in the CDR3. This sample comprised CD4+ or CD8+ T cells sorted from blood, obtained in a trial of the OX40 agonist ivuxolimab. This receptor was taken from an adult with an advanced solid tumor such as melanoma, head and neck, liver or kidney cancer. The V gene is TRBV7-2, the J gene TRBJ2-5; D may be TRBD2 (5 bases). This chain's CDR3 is CASSLVGSQYF. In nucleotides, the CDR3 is TGTGCCAGCAGCTTAGTTGGGAGCCAGTACTTC.